Described below is a single TCR beta chain sequence and its context. The antigen is not known. Losses at the gene ends were 1 base for V and 8 bases for J; bases not matched to a gene: 2. There are 14 residues in the CDR3. In germline, CDR1 is SQVTM, CDR2 ANQGSEA. cDNA reverse transcribed from extracted RNA served as the sequencing template. This table comes from immunoSEQ multiplex PCR, and its TCRdb copy is limited to in-frame clones, with some not included. Among around 100,000 clones listed, 86% were seen once. The source of the sample is a study of CD8+ T cells in alopecia areata. As for treatment: oral pan-JAK inhibitor, 5-10 mg twice daily. Whole-study findings and limits: Sequences from scalp samples also cover resident alphabeta T cells of normal skin.

The rearrangement joins TRBV29-1 to TRBJ2-1, with 13 bases identical to TRBD2. The sequenced sample was CD8+ T cells sorted from blood, obtained at roughly week 30, from a patient treated with tofacitinib. This clonotype was sampled from a human donor with alopecia areata. CDR3 in DNA: TGCAGCGTTGAAGGGACTAGCGGGGGCTATGAGCAGTTCTTC. Translated, it gives CSVEGTSGGYEQFF.